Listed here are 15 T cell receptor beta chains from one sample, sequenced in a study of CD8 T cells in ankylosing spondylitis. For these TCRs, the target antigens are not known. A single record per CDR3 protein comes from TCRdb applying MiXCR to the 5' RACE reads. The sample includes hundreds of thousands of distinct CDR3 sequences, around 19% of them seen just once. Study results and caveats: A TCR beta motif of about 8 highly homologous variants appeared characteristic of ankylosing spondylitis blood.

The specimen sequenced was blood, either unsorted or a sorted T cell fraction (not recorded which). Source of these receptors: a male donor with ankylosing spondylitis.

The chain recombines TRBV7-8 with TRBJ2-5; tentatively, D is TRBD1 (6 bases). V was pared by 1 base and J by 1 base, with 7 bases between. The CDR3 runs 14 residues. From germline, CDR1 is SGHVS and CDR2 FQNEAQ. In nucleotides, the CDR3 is TGTGCCAGCAGCTTAGGGACAGCCCAAGAGACCCAGTACTTC. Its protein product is CASSLGTAQETQYF.

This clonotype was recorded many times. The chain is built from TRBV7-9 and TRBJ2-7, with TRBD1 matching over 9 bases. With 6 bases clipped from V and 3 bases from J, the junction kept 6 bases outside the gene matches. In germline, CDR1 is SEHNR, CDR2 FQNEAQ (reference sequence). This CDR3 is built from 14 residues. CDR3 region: CASSPRDRVYEQYF. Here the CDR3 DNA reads TGTGCCAGCAGTCCCCGGGACAGGGTCTACGAGCAGTACTTC. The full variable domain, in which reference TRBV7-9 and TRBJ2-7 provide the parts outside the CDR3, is DTGVSQNPRHKITKRGQNVTFRCDPISEHNRLYWYRQTLGQGPEFLTYFQNEAQLEKSRLLSDRFSAERPKGSFSTLEIQRTEQGDSAMYLCASSPRDRVYEQYFGPGTRLTVT.

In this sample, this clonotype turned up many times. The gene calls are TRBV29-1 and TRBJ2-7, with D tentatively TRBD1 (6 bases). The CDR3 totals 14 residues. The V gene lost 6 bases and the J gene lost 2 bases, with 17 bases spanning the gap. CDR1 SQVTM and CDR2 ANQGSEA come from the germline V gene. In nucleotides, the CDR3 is TGCAGCGTGTTAGACAGGAGGTCCACCTACGAGCAGTACTTC. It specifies CSVLDRRSTYEQYF.

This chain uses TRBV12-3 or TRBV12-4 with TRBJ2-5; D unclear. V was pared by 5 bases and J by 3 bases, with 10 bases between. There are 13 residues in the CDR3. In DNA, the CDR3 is TGTGCCAGCAGTCTAGAGGTGGAAGAGACCCAGTACTTC. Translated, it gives CASSLEVEETQYF.

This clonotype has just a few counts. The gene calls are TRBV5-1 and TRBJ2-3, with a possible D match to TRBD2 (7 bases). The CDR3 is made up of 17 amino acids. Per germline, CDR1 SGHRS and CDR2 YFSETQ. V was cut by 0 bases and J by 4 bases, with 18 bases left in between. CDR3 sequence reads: CASSLDRGAGSADTQYF. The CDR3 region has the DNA TGCGCCAGCAGCTTGGATCGGGGGGCAGGCTCTGCAGATACGCAGTATTTT.

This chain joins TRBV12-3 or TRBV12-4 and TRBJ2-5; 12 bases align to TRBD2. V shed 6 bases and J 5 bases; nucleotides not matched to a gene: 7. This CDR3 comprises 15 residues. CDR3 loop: CASSLLAGGYETQYF. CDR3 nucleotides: TGTGCCAGCAGCTTACTAGCGGGGGGTTACGAGACCCAGTACTTC.

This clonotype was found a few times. CDR3 region: CSVRRNEKLFF. DNA of the CDR3: TGCAGCGTTAGACGGAATGAAAAACTGTTTTTT. The chain recombines TRBV29-1 with TRBJ1-4, with D unresolved. Germline-derived CDR1 and CDR2 are SQVTM and ANQGSEA. The CDR3 is 11 residues long. V dropped 5 bases and J dropped 5 bases, with 6 bases sitting between them.

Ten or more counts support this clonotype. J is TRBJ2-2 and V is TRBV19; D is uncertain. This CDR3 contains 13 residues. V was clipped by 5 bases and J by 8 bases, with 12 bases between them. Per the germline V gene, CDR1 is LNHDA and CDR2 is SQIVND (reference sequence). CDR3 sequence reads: CASSGSSVGELFF. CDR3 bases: TGTGCCAGTAGTGGATCCTCGGTAGGGGAGCTGTTTTTT.

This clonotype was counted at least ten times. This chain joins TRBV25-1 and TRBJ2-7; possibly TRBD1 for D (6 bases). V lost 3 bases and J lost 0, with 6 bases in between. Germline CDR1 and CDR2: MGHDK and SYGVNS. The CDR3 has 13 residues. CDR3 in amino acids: CASSEDSSYEQYF. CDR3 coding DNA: TGTGCCAGCAGTGAGGACAGCTCCTACGAGCAGTACTTC.

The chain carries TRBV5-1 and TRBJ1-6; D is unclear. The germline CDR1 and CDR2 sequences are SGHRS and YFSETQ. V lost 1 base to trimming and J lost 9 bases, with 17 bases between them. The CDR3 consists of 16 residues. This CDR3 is CASSLWAGLNSSPLHF. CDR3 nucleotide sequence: TGCGCCAGCAGCTTGTGGGCAGGACTCAACTCTTCACCCCTCCACTTT.

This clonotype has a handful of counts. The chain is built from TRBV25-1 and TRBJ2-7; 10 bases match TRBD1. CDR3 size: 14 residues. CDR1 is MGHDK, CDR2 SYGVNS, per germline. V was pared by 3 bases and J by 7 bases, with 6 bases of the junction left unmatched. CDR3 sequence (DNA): TGTGCCAGCAGTGAGCTCGGGACAGGGGTTGAGCAGTACTTC. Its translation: CASSELGTGVEQYF.

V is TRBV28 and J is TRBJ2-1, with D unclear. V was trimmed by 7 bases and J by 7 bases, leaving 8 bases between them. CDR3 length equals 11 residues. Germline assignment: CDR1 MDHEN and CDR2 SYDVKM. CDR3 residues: CASNWVNEQFF. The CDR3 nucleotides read TGTGCCAGCAATTGGGTGAATGAGCAGTTCTTC.

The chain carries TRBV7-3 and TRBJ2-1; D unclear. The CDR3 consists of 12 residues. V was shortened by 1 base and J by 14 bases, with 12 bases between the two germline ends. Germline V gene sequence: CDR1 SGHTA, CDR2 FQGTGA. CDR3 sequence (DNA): TGTGCCAGCAGCTTAAGCCTCCAGGAAGAGTTCTTC. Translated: CASSLSLQEEFF.

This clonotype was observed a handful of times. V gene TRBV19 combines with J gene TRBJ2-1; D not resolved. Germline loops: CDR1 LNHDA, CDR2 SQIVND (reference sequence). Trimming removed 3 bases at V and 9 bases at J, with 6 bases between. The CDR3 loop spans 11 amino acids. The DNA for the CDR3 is TGTGCCAGTAGTATCGGTACTGAGCAGTTCTTC. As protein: CASSIGTEQFF.

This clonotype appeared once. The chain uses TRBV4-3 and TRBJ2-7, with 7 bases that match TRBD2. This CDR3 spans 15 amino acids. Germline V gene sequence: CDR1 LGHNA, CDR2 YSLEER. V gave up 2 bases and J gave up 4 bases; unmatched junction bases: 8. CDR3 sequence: CASSQRLAEAYEQYF. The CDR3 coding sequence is TGCGCCAGCAGCCAACGGCTAGCGGAGGCTTACGAGCAGTACTTC.